Listed below are T cell receptor beta chains from one sample, sequenced in a study of CD8+ T cells in alopecia areata. The protocol was immunoSEQ multiplex PCR, while the TCRdb copy is restricted to in-frame clones and leaves out a portion. The sample shows 150,000 to 200,000 clones, 50% to 60% of them seen only once. This sample comprised CD4+ T cells sorted from blood, obtained at week 4, from a patient treated with tofacitinib. Receptors were obtained from a human donor with alopecia areata. Each CDR3 is given with its conserved first and last residue.

J gene,V gene,CDR3 protein
TRBJ2-5,TRBV30,CAWNVYRGETQYF
TRBJ1-1,TRBV5-1,CASSWGTANTEAFF
TRBJ1-3,TRBV29-1,CSVRTNSGNTIYF
TRBJ1-4,TRBV6-5,CASSYSVGDEKLFF
TRBJ2-6,TRBV2,CASSSRDFSLTGANVLTF
TRBJ1-5,TRBV2,CASSADSYSNQPQHF
TRBJ1-1,TRBV30,CAWSVGQNTEAFF
TRBJ2-5,TRBV7-2,CASSQGPTEGETQYF
TRBJ2-5,TRBV29-1,CSVGLSKGETQYF
TRBJ1-2,TRBV30,CAWSGDRVYNYGYTF
TRBJ2-1,TRBV5-1,CASSSRQATYNEQFF
TRBJ2-2,TRBV4-2,CASSQDRGAGELFF
TRBJ2-7,TRBV4-2,CASSQDFITERTSYEQYF
TRBJ2-1,TRBV7-8,CASSQTRWNEQFF
TRBJ2-5,TRBV25-1,CASSDPSGASETQYF
TRBJ2-5,TRBV29-1,CSVETGAWTSEETQYF
TRBJ2-2,TRBV10-2,CASRPSITNTGELFF
TRBJ1-2,TRBV29-1,CSVVPHGYTF
TRBJ1-1,TRBV14,CASSQQLMNTEAFF
TRBJ1-2,TRBV27,CASSFLSPTYGYTF
TRBJ1-6,TRBV7-6,CASSLGGPGQGNSPLHF
TRBJ2-1,TRBV2,CASSRGQGGDEQFF
TRBJ1-6,TRBV7-9,CASSRLRQGNSPLHF